This T cell receptor (beta chain) was identified during a study of T cell repertoires in cytomegalovirus infection (dated by TCRdb to between 2017 and 2020). In the study overall: The HLA type of each donor mattered for the analysis, because public TCR beta signatures pointed to carriage of CMV infection along with the matching HLA type.

The germline V gene yields SQVTM for CDR1 and ANQGSEA for CDR2. V and J are truncated by 5 bases and 4 bases respectively, leaving an intervening sequence of 9 bases. The CDR3 runs 12 residues from the cysteine to the phenylalanine. Only the CDR3 part of the read is kept: 36 bases, read in frame from the first base. Comment on this clonotype: The antigen it recognizes is unknown. No base quality information exists; no much larger clone differs at one position.

Paper-wide results and their limitations: The ex vivo response was dominated by HLA-C-restricted CMV-specific TCR beta clonotypes, and the single most frequent clonotype in two of eight donors was supplied by these HLA-C-restricted clonotypes. Cumulative frequency of public TCR beta family members discriminated carriers of CMV infection plus the relevant HLA type in this cohort and an independent approximately 350-donor cohort.

The sequencing machine was an Illumina HiSeq 1500. TCRdb itself trimmed the public reads at Q25 with fastp, ran MiXCR and retained productive beta chains. Rows with a matching CDR3 protein are joined into one entry that keeps the most common DNA and genes. In this sample the table shows about 310,000 distinct CDR3 sequences, roughly 15% of which occur a single time. About 12% of the sample is taken by the ten largest. The V gene is TRBV29-1 and the J gene is TRBJ2-1; a weak D assignment points to TRBD1 (6 bases agree). This clonotype originated in a human donor in good health (CMV status not recorded). Some clones in this sample may be carry-over from other donors' samples. The sample was PBMCs. At the DNA level, the sequence is TGCAGCGTTTACCAGGGGTACAATGAGCAGTTCTTC. This yields the protein CSVYQGYNEQFF.